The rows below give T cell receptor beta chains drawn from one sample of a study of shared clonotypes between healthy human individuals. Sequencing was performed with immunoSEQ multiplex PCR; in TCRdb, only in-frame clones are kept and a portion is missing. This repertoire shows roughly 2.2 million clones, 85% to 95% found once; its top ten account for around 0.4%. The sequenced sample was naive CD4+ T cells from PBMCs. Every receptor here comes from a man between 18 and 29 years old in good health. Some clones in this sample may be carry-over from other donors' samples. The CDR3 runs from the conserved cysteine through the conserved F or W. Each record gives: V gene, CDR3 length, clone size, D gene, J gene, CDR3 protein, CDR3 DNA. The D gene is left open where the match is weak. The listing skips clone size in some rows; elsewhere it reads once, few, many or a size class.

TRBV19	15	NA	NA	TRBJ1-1	CASRRGRWGLTEAFF	TGTGCCAGTAGGAGGGGACGTTGGGGGCTCACTGAAGCTTTCTTT
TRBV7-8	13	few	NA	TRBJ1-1	CASSLLVNTEAFF	TGTGCCAGCAGCCTTTTAGTGAACACTGAAGCTTTCTTT
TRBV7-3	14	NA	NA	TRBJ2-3	CASSPSGSTDTQYF	TGTGCCAGCAGCCCCTCCGGGTCGACAGATACGCAGTATTTT
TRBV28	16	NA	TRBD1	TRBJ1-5	CASSPGTGARGQPQHF	TGTGCCAGCAGCCCCGGGACAGGGGCGAGGGGTCAGCCCCAGCATTTT
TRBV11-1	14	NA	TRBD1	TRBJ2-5	CASSFNRGGETQYF	TGTGCCAGCAGCTTCAACAGGGGTGGTGAGACCCAGTACTTC
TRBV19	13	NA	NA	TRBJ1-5	CASSVSLNQPQHF	TGTGCCAGTAGTGTATCCTTAAATCAGCCCCAGCATTTT
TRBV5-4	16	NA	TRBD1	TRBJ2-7	CASSPGQDRGLYEQYF	TGTGCCAGCAGCCCGGGACAGGACAGGGGGCTCTACGAGCAGTACTTC
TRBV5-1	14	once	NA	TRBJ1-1	CASSLRVRGTEAFF	TGCGCCAGCAGCTTGCGGGTCAGGGGCACTGAAGCTTTCTTT
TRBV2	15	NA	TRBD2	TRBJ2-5	CASSLSGTPPQTQYF	TGTGCCAGCAGCCTTAGCGGGACGCCCCCCCAGACCCAGTACTTC
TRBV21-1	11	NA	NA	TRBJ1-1	CASTLQGEAFF	TGTGCCAGCACCCTACAGGGGGAAGCTTTCTTT
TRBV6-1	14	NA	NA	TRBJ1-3	CASRPDPSRNTIYF	TGTGCCAGCAGGCCCGATCCCTCCAGAAACACCATATATTTT
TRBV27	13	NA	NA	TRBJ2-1	CASSSTWGNEQFF	TGTGCCAGCAGTTCTACCTGGGGCAATGAGCAGTTCTTC
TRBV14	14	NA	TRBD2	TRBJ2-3	CASSPGLASDTQYF	TGTGCCAGCAGCCCCGGACTAGCATCCGATACGCAGTATTTT